The 16 T cell receptor beta chains given below trace back to one sample, sequenced in a study of blood T cell repertoires in COVID-19. TCRdb's table, derived via immunoSEQ multiplex PCR, lists solely in-frame clones and lacks some. The sample yields 250,000 to 350,000 clones, roughly 85% seen once. The sequencing input was peripheral blood. These receptor sequences come from a woman aged 25-40 years with active or convalescent COVID-19.

This rearrangement joins TRBV7-2 to TRBJ1-1, with D uncertain. The CDR3 has 12 amino acids. Germline-derived CDR1 and CDR2 are SGHTA and FQGNSA. The V and J ends lost 5 bases and 5 bases respectively, with 9 bases between them. CDR3 protein: CASSHGGTEAFF. Here the CDR3 DNA reads TGTGCCAGCAGCCACGGCGGAACTGAAGCTTTCTTT.

The chain links TRBV7-6 to TRBJ2-5, with 15 bases matching TRBD2. This CDR3 region has 21 residues. The V and J ends lost 0 bases and 2 bases, in that order; junction bases with no gene match: 13. Germline V gene sequence: CDR1 SGHVS, CDR2 FNYEAQ. The CDR3 protein is CASSLAGTSGGLDRPQETQYF. Here the CDR3 DNA reads TGTGCCAGCAGCTTAGCCGGGACTAGCGGGGGGCTGGACCGCCCACAAGAGACCCAGTACTTC.

The chain recombines TRBV15 with TRBJ1-2; 10 positions agree with TRBD1. The CDR3 sequence is 17 residues long. Germline V gene lookup returns CDR1 LNHNV and CDR2 YYDKDF (reference sequence). Trimming took 0 bases from V and 0 from J; bases not matched to a gene: 4. The CDR3: CATSRDLTGGTNYGYTF. The CDR3 nucleotides are TGTGCCACCAGCAGAGACTTGACAGGGGGCACTAACTATGGCTACACCTTC.

V usage is TRBV29-1 and J usage is TRBJ2-6, with D possibly being TRBD1 (6 bases). The CDR3 loop spans 16 amino acids. V dropped 6 bases and J dropped 2 bases, with 17 bases sitting between them. CDR1 SQVTM and CDR2 ANQGSEA come from the germline V gene. The CDR3 DNA reads as TGCAGCGTGGGTACAGGGTCTAGTGCTGGGGCCAACGTCCTGACTTTC. Translated, it gives CSVGTGSSAGANVLTF.

This rearrangement joins TRBV7-2 to TRBJ2-3, with D tentatively TRBD2 (6 bases). The CDR3 sequence is 14 residues long. V shed 5 bases and J shed 5 bases, with 14 bases lying between them. The germline CDR1 and CDR2 sequences are SGHTA and FQGNSA. The CDR3, as DNA: TGTGCCAGCAGCCAACTAGCCCCCCGAGATACGCAGTATTTT. This gives the protein CASSQLAPRDTQYF.

This chain joins TRBV6-2 or TRBV6-3 and TRBJ2-2, with a tentative D call TRBD2 (6 bases). Trimming removed 6 bases from V and 0 bases from J, with 11 bases in between. The CDR3 consists of 15 residues. CDR1 MNHEY and CDR2 SVGEGT come from the germline V gene. CDR3 nucleotides: TGTGCCAGCAGCCCTGGGGGGACGAACACCGGGGAGCTGTTTTTT. Translating gives CASSPGGTNTGELFF.

The V and J genes are TRBV27 and TRBJ1-5, with 10 bases fitting TRBD1. V lost 6 bases and J lost 4; bases outside the gene matches: 12. Germline loops: CDR1 MNHEY, CDR2 SMNVEV (reference sequence). The CDR3 is made up of 17 amino acids. CDR3: CASRPRTGGSRNQPQHF. The CDR3 bases are TGTGCCAGCAGGCCGAGGACAGGGGGAAGTAGGAATCAGCCCCAGCATTTT.

DNA of the CDR3: TGTGCCAGCACCCGGGGACAAATTAACACCGGGGAGCTGTTTTTT. Amino acids: CASTRGQINTGELFF. The chain is built from TRBV28 and TRBJ2-2, with D tentatively TRBD1 (6 bases). V shed 7 bases and J shed 2 bases, with 14 bases lying between them. This CDR3 is 15 amino acids long. Germline V CDR1 and CDR2: MDHEN, SYDVKM.

This clone was counted a few times. V usage is TRBV12-3 or TRBV12-4 and J usage is TRBJ1-2; 7 bases match TRBD1. The CDR3 is made up of 13 amino acids. Germline trimming cut 6 bases from V and 6 bases from J; bases unmatched to any gene: 7. The CDR3 DNA reads TGTGCCAGCAGCCCCGGGACAGAGAATGGCTACACCTTC. Amino acid sequence: CASSPGTENGYTF.

The V gene is TRBV30, the J gene TRBJ1-5; D is ambiguous. V gave up 2 bases and J gave up 3 bases, with 14 bases separating them. The length of the CDR3 is 15 residues. From germline, CDR1 is GTSNPN and CDR2 SVGIG (reference sequence). The CDR3, as DNA: TGTGCCTGGAGTCCGGGAGTTTTCAACAATCAGCCCCAGCATTTT. Translation gives CAWSPGVFNNQPQHF.

This clone was picked up one time. The J gene is TRBJ1-1, the V gene TRBV15; 11 bases line up with TRBD1. Germline values: CDR1 LNHNV, CDR2 YYDKDF (reference sequence). The CDR3 covers 14 residues. Trimming at V came to 6 bases and at J to 4 bases, leaving 4 bases not matched to a gene. DNA of the CDR3: TGTGCCACCAGACAGGACAGGGGGCTCACTGAAGCTTTCTTT. Amino acids: CATRQDRGLTEAFF.

The V and J genes are TRBV19 and TRBJ2-1, with a possible D match to TRBD1 (6 bases). Germline lookup yields CDR1 LNHDA and CDR2 SQIVND (reference sequence). This CDR3 has 12 residues. Trimming took off 5 bases at V and 10 bases at J, with 12 bases between the two ends. CDR3 nucleotide sequence: TGTGCCAGTAGTGCTAGGGGGTACGAGCAGTTCTTC. This encodes CASSARGYEQFF.

The V and J genes are TRBV6-5 and TRBJ1-6, with TRBD1 matching over 7 bases. The CDR3 runs to 14 residues. V was pared by 8 bases and J by 11 bases, with 12 bases of the junction left unmatched. The germline gives CDR1 MNHEY, CDR2 SVGAGI. The CDR3 nucleotides are TGTGCCAGCGAAACCAGACAGGGCTGGACACCCCTCCACTTT. This gives the protein CASETRQGWTPLHF.

This chain uses TRBV6-2 or TRBV6-3 with TRBJ1-4; D is unclear. The ends were cut back, 4 bases at V and 8 bases at J, with 14 bases in the middle. Germline-derived CDR1 and CDR2 are MNHEY and SVGEGT. CDR3 length: 14 amino acids. This chain's CDR3 is CASSSRLVGEKLFF. CDR3 DNA sequence: TGTGCCAGCAGTTCCCGACTCGTTGGGGAAAAACTGTTTTTT.

J is TRBJ1-1 and V is TRBV7-2; D might be TRBD1 (6 bases). The CDR3 length is 14 residues. The V end was cut by 6 bases, the J end by 12 bases, with 23 bases between. Germline CDR1 is SGHTA and CDR2 is FQGNSA. The CDR3 loop is CASRAPGQPSFPFF. The CDR3 DNA follows: TGTGCCAGCAGAGCCCCCGGACAGCCTAGTTTCCCTTTCTTT.

This clone occurred once. This rearrangement joins TRBV2 to TRBJ2-7; TRBD2 matches 9 bases. With V trimmed by 7 bases and J by 7 bases, 14 bases remained unmatched. CDR1 is SNHLY and CDR2 is FYNNEI in the germline V gene. There are 15 residues in the CDR3. In DNA, the CDR3 is TGTGCCAGCAACTATGGCCTTAGCGGGGGCATGGAGCAGTACTTC. Its translation: CASNYGLSGGMEQYF. The full variable domain, its missing parts supplied by reference TRBV2 and TRBJ2-7, is EPEVTQTPSHQVTQMGQEVILRCVPISNHLYFYWYRQILGQKVEFLVSFYNNEISEKSEIFDDQFSVERPDGSNFTLKIRSTKLEDSAMYFCASNYGLSGGMEQYFGPGTRLTVT.